This TCR beta chain was sequenced in a study of blood T cell repertoires in COVID-19. The length of the CDR3 is 17 residues. Germline assignment: CDR1 LGHDT and CDR2 YNNKEL (reference sequence). Trimming stripped 6 bases from V and 1 base from J, with 22 bases between. This table comes from immunoSEQ multiplex PCR, and its TCRdb copy is limited to in-frame clones, with some not included. In the table there are around 200,000 clones, nearly 90% of which are singletons. Sequencing used peripheral blood. This TCR was recovered from a man aged 45-65 years with acute or convalescent COVID-19. The chain has TRBV3-1 (or the pseudogene TRBV3-2) and TRBJ2-7, with a weak D call TRBD1 (5 bases). The CDR3 region is CASSQNLDSPHSYEQYF. The DNA for the CDR3 is TGTGCCAGCAGTCAAAACCTCGACAGCCCCCATTCCTACGAGCAGTACTTC.